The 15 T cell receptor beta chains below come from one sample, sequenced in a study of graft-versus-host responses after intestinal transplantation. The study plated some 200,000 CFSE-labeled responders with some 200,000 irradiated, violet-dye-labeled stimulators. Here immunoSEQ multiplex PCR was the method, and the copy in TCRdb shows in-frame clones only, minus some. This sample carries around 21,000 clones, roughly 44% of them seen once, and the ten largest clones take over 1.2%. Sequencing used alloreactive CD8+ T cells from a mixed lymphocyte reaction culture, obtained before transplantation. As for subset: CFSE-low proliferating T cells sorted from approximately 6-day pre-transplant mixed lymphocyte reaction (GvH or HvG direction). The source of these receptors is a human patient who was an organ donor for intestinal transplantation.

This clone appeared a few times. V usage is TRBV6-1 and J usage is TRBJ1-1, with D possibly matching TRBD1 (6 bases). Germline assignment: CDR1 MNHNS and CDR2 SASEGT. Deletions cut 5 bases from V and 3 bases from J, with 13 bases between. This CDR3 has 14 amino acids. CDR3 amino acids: CASSPGGAHTEAFF. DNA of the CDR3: TGTGCCAGCAGTCCCGGGGGGGCGCACACTGAAGCTTTCTTT.

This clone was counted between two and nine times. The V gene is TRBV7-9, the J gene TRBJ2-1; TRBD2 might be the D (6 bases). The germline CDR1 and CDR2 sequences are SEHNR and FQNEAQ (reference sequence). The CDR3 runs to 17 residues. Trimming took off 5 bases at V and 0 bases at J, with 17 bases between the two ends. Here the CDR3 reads CASSPPWGVSSYNEQFF. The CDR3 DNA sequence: TGTGCCAGCAGCCCTCCCTGGGGGGTTAGCTCCTACAATGAGCAGTTCTTC.

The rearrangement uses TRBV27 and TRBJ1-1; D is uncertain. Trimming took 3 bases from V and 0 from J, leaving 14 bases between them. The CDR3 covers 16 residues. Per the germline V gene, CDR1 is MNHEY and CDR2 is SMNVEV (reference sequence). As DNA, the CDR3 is TGTGCCAGCAGTTTTCCCCTTTTAAAAGTGAACACTGAAGCTTTCTTT. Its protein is CASSFPLLKVNTEAFF.

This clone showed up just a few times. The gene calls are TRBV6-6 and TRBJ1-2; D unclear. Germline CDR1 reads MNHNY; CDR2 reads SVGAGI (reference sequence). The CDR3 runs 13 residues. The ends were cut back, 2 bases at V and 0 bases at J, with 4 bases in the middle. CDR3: CASSYGTNYGYTF. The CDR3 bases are TGTGCCAGCAGTTACGGGACTAACTATGGCTACACCTTC.

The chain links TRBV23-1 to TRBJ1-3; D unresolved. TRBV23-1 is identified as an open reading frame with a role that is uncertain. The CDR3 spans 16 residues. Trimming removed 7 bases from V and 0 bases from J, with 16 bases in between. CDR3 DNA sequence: TGCGCCAGCACCCCGCACAGACTGAACTCTGGAAACACCATATATTTT. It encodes CASTPHRLNSGNTIYF.

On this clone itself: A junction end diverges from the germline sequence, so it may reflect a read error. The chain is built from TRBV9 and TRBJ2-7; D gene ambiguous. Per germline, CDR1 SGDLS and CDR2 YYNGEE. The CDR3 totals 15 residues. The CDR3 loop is CAGSVSGSPYDEQYF. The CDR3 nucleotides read TGTGCCGGCAGCGTCTCCGGGTCCCCTTATGACGAGCAGTACTTC.

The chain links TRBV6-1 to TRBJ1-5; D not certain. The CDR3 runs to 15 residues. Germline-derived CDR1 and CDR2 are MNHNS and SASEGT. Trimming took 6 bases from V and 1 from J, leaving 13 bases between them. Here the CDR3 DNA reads TGTGCCAGCAGCCCGTTCGGAGGAAGCAATCAGCCCCAGCATTTT. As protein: CASSPFGGSNQPQHF.

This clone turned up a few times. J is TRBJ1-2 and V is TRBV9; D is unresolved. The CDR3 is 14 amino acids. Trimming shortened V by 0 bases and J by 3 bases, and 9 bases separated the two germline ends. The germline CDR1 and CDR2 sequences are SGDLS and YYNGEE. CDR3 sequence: CASSVALGDYGYTF. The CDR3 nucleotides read TGTGCCAGCAGCGTAGCTTTAGGTGACTATGGCTACACCTTC.

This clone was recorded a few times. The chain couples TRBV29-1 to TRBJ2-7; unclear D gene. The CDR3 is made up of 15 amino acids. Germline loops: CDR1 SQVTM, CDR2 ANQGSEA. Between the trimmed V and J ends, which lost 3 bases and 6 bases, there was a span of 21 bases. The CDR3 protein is CSVDLGCPPRCEQYF. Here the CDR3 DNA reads TGCAGCGTTGATTTAGGGTGCCCACCACGTTGCGAGCAGTACTTC.

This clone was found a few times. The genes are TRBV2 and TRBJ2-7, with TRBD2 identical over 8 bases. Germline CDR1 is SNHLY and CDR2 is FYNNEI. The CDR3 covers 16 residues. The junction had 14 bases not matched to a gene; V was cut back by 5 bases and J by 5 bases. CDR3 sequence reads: CASSSAGVFGLDEQYF. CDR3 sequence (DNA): TGTGCCAGCAGTTCAGCGGGAGTGTTTGGGTTGGACGAGCAGTACTTC.

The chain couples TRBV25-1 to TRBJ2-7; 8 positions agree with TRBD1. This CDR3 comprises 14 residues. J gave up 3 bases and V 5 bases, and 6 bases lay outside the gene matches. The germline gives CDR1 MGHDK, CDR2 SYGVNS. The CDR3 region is CASSLGTGGYEQYF. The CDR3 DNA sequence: TGTGCCAGCAGTCTTGGGACAGGTGGCTACGAGCAGTACTTC.

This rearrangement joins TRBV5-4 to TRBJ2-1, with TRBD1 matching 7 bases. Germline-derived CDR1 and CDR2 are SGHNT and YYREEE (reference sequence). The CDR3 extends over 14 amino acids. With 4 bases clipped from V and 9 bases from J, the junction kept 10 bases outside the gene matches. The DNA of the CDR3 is TGTGCCAGCAGCCTGACAGGGCCTCGGGGTGAGCAGTTCTTC. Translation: CASSLTGPRGEQFF.

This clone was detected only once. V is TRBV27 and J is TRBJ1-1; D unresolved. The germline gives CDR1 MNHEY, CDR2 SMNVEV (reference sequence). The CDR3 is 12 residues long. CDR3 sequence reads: CGAGVGVPEAFF. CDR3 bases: TGTGGAGCAGGAGTAGGAGTGCCTGAAGCTTTCTTT.

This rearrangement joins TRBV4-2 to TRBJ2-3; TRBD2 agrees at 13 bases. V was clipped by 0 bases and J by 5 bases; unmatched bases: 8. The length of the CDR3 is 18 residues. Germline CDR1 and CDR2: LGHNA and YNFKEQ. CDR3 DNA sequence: TGTGCCAGCAGCCAAGACCCCTCACTAGCGGGAGGGGTAGATACGCAGTATTTT. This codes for CASSQDPSLAGGVDTQYF.

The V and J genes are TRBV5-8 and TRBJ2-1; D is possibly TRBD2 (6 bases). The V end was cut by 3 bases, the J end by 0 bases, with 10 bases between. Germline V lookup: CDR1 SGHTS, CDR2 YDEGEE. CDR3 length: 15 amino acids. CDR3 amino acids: CASSWDLSSYNEQFF. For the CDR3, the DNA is TGTGCCAGCAGCTGGGACTTGAGCTCCTACAATGAGCAGTTCTTC.